This T cell receptor beta chain was recorded in a study of spatial heterogeneity in lung cancer (dated by TCRdb to about 2019). The study in broad terms: Beta-chain transcripts were consistently detected in greater numbers than alpha-chain transcripts, which likely reflects a higher abundance of beta-chain transcripts. Nonsynonymous mutation counts, determined by whole-exome sequencing of tumor tissue, were related to features of the TCR repertoire. In non-small cell lung cancer, the study made a quantitative comparison of TCR alpha and beta repertoires among multiple tumor regions, matched nontumor lung and blood. At surgery, both alpha and beta chains were TCR-sequenced in around 240 tumor regions, roughly 64 matched nontumor lung samples and 56 PBMC samples. In the raw uncorrected reads, each unique combination of TCR and UMI appeared more than ten times on average. A strong correlation was found between TCR transcript counts in tumor regions and a T cell transcriptional module score from matched bulk RNA-seq. Summary of the overall study and its limitations: The tumor nonsynonymous mutation count correlated with the number of expanded alpha and beta TCRs within the tumor. Counts of ubiquitous and regional expanded TCRs were found to correlate with counts of ubiquitous and regional nonsynonymous mutations, respectively. TCR-seq coverage of tumor T cells was estimated to be only roughly 7.3% for alpha chains and 11% to 15% for beta chains. Additional single-cell paired TCR alpha and beta sequencing was considered necessary to confirm, at a functional level, the hypothesis that regional TCRs recognize regional mutations.

What this sample's time point label stands for: sample taken at primary tumor resection. Samples were obtained from about 69 patients with early-stage, untreated non-small cell lung cancer from the lung TRACERx cohort. For TCR sequencing, whole RNA was extracted from tumor and nontumor lung tissue, or from cryopreserved PBMC samples, and no cell sorting was done. Patients were selected for TCR sequencing only if sufficient RNA was available from at least two tumor regions. Before being selected, tumor and adjacent nontumor lung specimens were reviewed by a lung pathologist. The library came from 5' RACE. Reads for this sample came from a NextSeq 500. To allow correction of PCR and sequencing errors, the TCR library protocol tagged every TCR cDNA molecule with a unique molecular identifier. For the original study's pipeline: TCR identification, UMI-based error correction and CDR3 extraction were performed with Decombinator tools. TCRs above a frequency of 2 per 1,000, corresponding to the top 1% of the tumor frequency distribution, were defined as expanded. Expanded tumor TCRs statistically deemed absent (corrected P<0.05) from at least one tumor region were classed as regional, and all other expanded tumor TCRs were classed as ubiquitous. Rényi diversity was computed with the R vegan package after subsampling each repertoire 100 times to 5,000 TCRs. To build CDR3 similarity networks, amino acid triplet string-kernel similarity was used, and CDR3s were connected when their pairwise similarity was above 0.82. The public reads were reanalyzed by TCRdb: fastp trimming at Q25, MiXCR alignment, in-frame beta chains only. CDR3 protein sequences are deduplicated, and each keeps its most common genes and DNA. None of the V and J calls come from the authors' own analysis; TCRdb made them. The sample table shows over 3,000 distinct CDR3 sequences, and 8% are seen once. Approximately 11% of the sample is held by the ten biggest clonotypes.

This clonotype came up a few times. Its cognate antigen has yet to be identified. The input lacks base qualities; no much larger clone sits a single base away. The trim is 6 bases for V and 1 base for J, with a gap of 6 bases between the germline ends. CDR1 SQVTM and CDR2 ANQGSEA were looked up in the germline V gene. From the cysteine through the phenylalanine, the CDR3 covers 11 amino acids. Only CDR3 DNA is held: 33 bases, read in frame from base 1. The chain joins TRBV29-1 to TRBJ1-1; no D gene can be assigned with confidence. The origin of this receptor is a male donor with early-stage non-small cell lung cancer. This sample comprised lung tumor tissue, obtained at surgery. In nucleotides, the sequence is TGCAGCGTCCAGGCGAACACTGAAGCTTTCTTT. It codes for CSVQANTEAFF.